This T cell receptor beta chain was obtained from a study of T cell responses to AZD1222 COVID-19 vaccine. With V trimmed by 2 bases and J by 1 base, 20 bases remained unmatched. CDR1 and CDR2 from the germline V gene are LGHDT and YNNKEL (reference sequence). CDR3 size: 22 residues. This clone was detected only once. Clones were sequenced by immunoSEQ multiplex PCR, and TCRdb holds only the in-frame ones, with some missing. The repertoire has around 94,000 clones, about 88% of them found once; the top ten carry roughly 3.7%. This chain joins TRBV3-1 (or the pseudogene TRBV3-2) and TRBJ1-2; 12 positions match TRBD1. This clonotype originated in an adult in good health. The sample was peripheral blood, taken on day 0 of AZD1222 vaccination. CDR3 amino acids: CASSQRFPGQGAPSKINYGYTF. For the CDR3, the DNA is TGTGCCAGCAGCCAAAGGTTTCCGGGACAGGGGGCTCCAAGTAAGATTAACTATGGCTACACCTTC.